Below, 21 T cell receptor beta chains from the same sample are listed, as sequenced in a study of control samples from healthy donors and cancer patients (dated by TCRdb to about 2020). The library came from the immunoSEQ multiplex PCR assay. TCRdb mirrors the immuneACCESS table, restricted to in-frame sequences. Some clones are absent from its copies; in checked studies, under half trace to an unresolved V gene, and the reason for the others is unknown. The sample table contains approximately 30,000 clones; only one count was recorded for about 86% of them. The ten most abundant clones make up 1.6% of the sample. The sequencing sample was made of PBMCs. The receptors originated from a woman between 35 and 50 years old with lung cancer.

The V call is TRBV5-1, the J call TRBJ2-7; D may be TRBD2 (6 bases). V dropped 4 bases and J dropped 2 bases, with 10 bases sitting between them. Germline values: CDR1 SGHRS, CDR2 YFSETQ. The CDR3 covers 13 residues. CDR3: CASSTGLTYEQYF. The CDR3, as DNA: TGCGCCAGCAGCACGGGACTTACCTACGAGCAGTACTTC.

DNA for the CDR3: TGTGCCAGCTCACCCTCGGGGAACACTGAAGCTTTCTTT. As protein: CASSPSGNTEAFF. J is TRBJ1-1 and V is TRBV18; D remains ambiguous. V lost 3 bases and J 1 base, leaving 6 bases between the germline ends. The CDR3 spans 13 residues. Germline V gives CDR1 KGHSH, CDR2 LQKENI.

The rearrangement joins TRBV19 to TRBJ1-1; unclear D gene. Trimming removed 4 bases at V and 5 bases at J, with 23 bases between. CDR3 length equals 17 residues. Germline V gene sequence: CDR1 LNHDA, CDR2 SQIVND (reference sequence). CDR3 nucleotide sequence: TGTGCCAGTAGTACCGCCCCCATAGAGGTCCACTTTACTGAAGCTTTCTTT. This gives the protein CASSTAPIEVHFTEAFF.

The count of this clone is one. The genes are TRBV9 and TRBJ1-5; D not resolved. Germline V gives CDR1 SGDLS, CDR2 YYNGEE. V lost 2 bases to trimming and J lost 4 bases, with 13 bases between them. The CDR3 sequence is 15 residues long. CDR3 region: CASSVRDSENQPQHF. The CDR3 DNA reads TGTGCCAGCAGCGTCCGGGATTCTGAGAATCAGCCCCAGCATTTT.

The rearrangement joins TRBV10-3 to TRBJ2-7; no firm D call. The germline gives CDR1 ENHRY, CDR2 SYGVKD. The V end was cut by 2 bases, the J end by 6 bases, with 8 bases between. The CDR3 loop spans 12 amino acids. The CDR3 spells CAISETVFEQYF. CDR3 DNA: TGTGCCATCAGTGAGACGGTCTTCGAGCAGTACTTC.

The chain is built from TRBV28 and TRBJ2-3; D not resolved. Trimming took off 5 bases at V and 3 bases at J, with 3 bases between the two ends. The CDR3 spans 11 residues. Germline values: CDR1 MDHEN, CDR2 SYDVKM. The CDR3 protein is CASSNTDTQYF. In DNA form, the CDR3 reads TGTGCCAGCAGTAATACAGATACGCAGTATTTT.

The chain uses TRBV5-1 and TRBJ1-5; a possible D gene is TRBD1 (6 bases). This CDR3 region has 15 residues. The germline V gene has CDR1 SGHRS and CDR2 YFSETQ. Between the trimmed V and J ends, which lost 1 base and 6 bases, there was a span of 14 bases. CDR3: CASSLRGGEGQPQHF. Written as DNA, the CDR3 is TGCGCCAGCAGCTTGCGAGGGGGGGAGGGTCAGCCCCAGCATTTT.

The chain joins TRBV7-2 to TRBJ2-3; weak D call: TRBD2 (5 bases). Trimming shortened V by 5 bases and J by 2 bases, and 11 bases separated the two germline ends. The CDR3 length is 14 residues. The V gene's germline CDR1 is SGHTA and CDR2 FQGNSA. Here the CDR3 reads CASSPSGATDTQYF. The CDR3, as DNA: TGTGCCAGCAGCCCGAGCGGAGCCACAGATACGCAGTATTTT.

By proportion, this clone is medium-sized. Distinct nucleotide sequences in the sample also encode this CDR3. The rearrangement joins TRBV19 to TRBJ1-1; 7 bases match TRBD1. V was clipped by 4 bases and J by 1 base; unmatched bases: 6. Germline V lookup: CDR1 LNHDA, CDR2 SQIVND (reference sequence). The CDR3 spans 15 residues. The CDR3 bases are TGTGCCAGTAGTACCCCGGGACAGAAGAACACTGAAGCTTTCTTT. As protein: CASSTPGQKNTEAFF.

The rearrangement uses TRBV3-1 (or the pseudogene TRBV3-2) and TRBJ1-1, with 7 bases that match TRBD1. V gave up 4 bases and J gave up 1 base; unmatched junction bases: 3. Germline CDR1 is LGHDT and CDR2 is YNNKEL (reference sequence). The CDR3 spans 14 residues. The CDR3 here is CASSRQGRNTEAFF. The CDR3 region has the DNA TGTGCCAGCAGCCGACAGGGACGGAACACTGAAGCTTTCTTT.

The chain links TRBV4-3 to TRBJ1-1, with D unclear. In germline, CDR1 is LGHNA, CDR2 YSLEER. This CDR3 has 17 amino acids. Trimming removed 1 base at V and 3 bases at J, with 18 bases between. The CDR3: CASSQGLGLLFDTEAFF. The DNA for the CDR3 is TGCGCCAGCAGCCAAGGTCTAGGACTGCTCTTCGACACTGAAGCTTTCTTT.

CDR3 in DNA: TGTGCCAGTAGCGTTGGGTTGAACACTGAAGCTTTCTTT. It specifies CASSVGLNTEAFF. The chain links TRBV19 to TRBJ1-1; D remains unclear. Germline V CDR1 and CDR2: LNHDA, SQIVND (reference sequence). The ends were cut back, 6 bases at V and 0 bases at J, with 8 bases in the middle. This CDR3 comprises 13 residues.

The V and J genes are TRBV19 and TRBJ2-2; 13 bases map to TRBD2. Unmatched junction bases numbered 4, after V lost 5 bases and J lost 4 bases. The germline gives CDR1 LNHDA, CDR2 SQIVND (reference sequence). The CDR3 is 16 residues long. The CDR3 is CASSLRLAGGTGELFF. The DNA of the CDR3 is TGTGCCAGTAGTCTGAGACTAGCGGGGGGCACCGGGGAGCTGTTTTTT.

V is TRBV2 and J is TRBJ1-3; the match to TRBD1 covers 7 bases. There are 15 residues in the CDR3. J gave up 4 bases and V 1 base, and 4 bases lay outside the gene matches. CDR1 and CDR2 (germline): SNHLY, FYNNEI. This CDR3 reads CASSEGQGVGNTIYF. In DNA, the CDR3 is TGTGCCAGCAGTGAAGGACAGGGAGTAGGAAACACCATATATTTT.

The chain uses TRBV6-5 and TRBJ2-5; D is unclear. CDR3 length equals 12 residues. Germline V gene sequence: CDR1 MNHEY, CDR2 SVGAGI. Trimming pared 2 bases from V and 3 bases from J, leaving 4 bases between. The CDR3 bases are TGTGCCAGCAGTTACGGAGAAGAGACCCAGTACTTC. Protein product: CASSYGEETQYF.

The rearrangement joins TRBV19 to TRBJ2-2; 8 bases fit TRBD1. The ends lost 1 base at V and 8 bases at J; junction bases unmatched: 6. This CDR3 comprises 15 residues. Germline assignment: CDR1 LNHDA and CDR2 SQIVND (reference sequence). CDR3 loop: CASSIGTGSEGELFF. CDR3 DNA: TGTGCCAGTAGTATAGGGACAGGGAGTGAAGGGGAGCTGTTTTTT.

The CDR3 nucleotides are TGTGCCAGCGCGCGTCAGGGGGCCGGGGACACTGAAGCTTTCTTT. Translation: CASARQGAGDTEAFF. The chain couples TRBV2 to TRBJ1-1, with 8 bases matching TRBD1. Trimming removed 8 bases from V and 3 bases from J; junction bases left unmatched: 11. Germline loops: CDR1 SNHLY, CDR2 FYNNEI. The CDR3 is 15 amino acids.

The chain has TRBV9 and TRBJ2-7; the D gene is possibly TRBD2 (6 bases). This CDR3 region has 13 residues. V was trimmed by 4 bases and J by 7 bases, leaving 15 bases between them. Germline assignment: CDR1 SGDLS and CDR2 YYNGEE. The chain's CDR3 is CASSPGRAGEQYF. CDR3 DNA sequence: TGTGCCAGCAGCCCCGGAAGGGCGGGGGAGCAGTACTTC.

This clone was detected once. V and J are TRBV3-1 (or the pseudogene TRBV3-2) and TRBJ2-7, with 7 bases aligning to TRBD1. The CDR3 covers 15 residues. CDR1 is LGHDT, CDR2 YNNKEL, per germline (reference sequence). V shed 4 bases and J 2 bases; nucleotides not matched to a gene: 8. This CDR3 is CASSPLGTAAYEQYF. CDR3 bases: TGTGCCAGCAGCCCTCTAGGGACAGCGGCCTACGAGCAGTACTTC.

This clone was found a few times. Other DNA sequences in the same sample also yield this CDR3. The chain has TRBV7-6 and TRBJ1-3, with D tentatively TRBD1 (6 bases). In germline, CDR1 is SGHVS, CDR2 FNYEAQ. The CDR3 covers 16 residues. The V and J ends lost 0 bases and 2 bases respectively, with 11 bases between them. Written as DNA, the CDR3 is TGTGCCAGCAGCTTAGCGGGCAGGGGCCCTGGAAACACCATATATTTT. Its translation: CASSLAGRGPGNTIYF.

The V gene is TRBV28, the J gene TRBJ1-5, with TRBD1 identical over 7 bases. There are 16 residues in the CDR3. After removal of 6 bases from V and 0 bases from J, the junction contained 8 bases not matched to a gene. Germline V gene lookup returns CDR1 MDHEN and CDR2 SYDVKM. The CDR3 nucleotides read TGTGCCAGCAGAACCTTTTACAGGGGTAGCAATCAGCCCCAGCATTTT. This encodes CASRTFYRGSNQPQHF.